This T cell receptor (beta chain) emerged from a study of OX40 agonist ivuxolimab in advanced cancers. Whole-study context: Partial responses were recorded for three patients, including one with hepatocellular carcinoma and two with cutaneous melanoma.

Clones were read by immunoSEQ multiplex PCR, and TCRdb kept only the in-frame ones, dropping some. The table includes tens of thousands of clones, roughly 88% detected once. The receptor's source is an adult with an advanced solid tumor such as melanoma, head and neck, liver or kidney cancer. The starting material was CD4+ or CD8+ T cells sorted from blood, obtained in a trial of the OX40 agonist ivuxolimab.

The CDR3 here is CASSPERNIQYF. CDR3 coding DNA: TGTGCCAGCTCCCCGGAAAGAAACATTCAGTACTTC. This chain connects TRBV18 to TRBJ2-4, with unresolved D. CDR1 is KGHSH and CDR2 is LQKENI in the germline V gene. CDR3 length: 12 amino acids. Trimming shortened V by 6 bases and J by 6 bases, and 9 bases separated the two germline ends. The variable domain in full, with the rest retrieved from reference TRBV18 and TRBJ2-4, is NAGVMQNPRHLVRRRGQEARLRCSPMKGHSHVYWYRQLPEEGLKFMVYLQKENIIDESGMPKERFSAEFPKEGPSILRIQQVVRGDSAAYFCASSPERNIQYFGAGTRLSVL.